The 32 T cell receptor beta chains presented below share a single source sample, sequenced in a study of a mutant IDH1 vaccine in newly diagnosed glioma. Time point in this sample: week 5, during vaccination. Vaccination comprised doses that each held 300 ug of mutant IDH1 20-mer peptide, plus topical imiquimod. Their target antigens are unknown. Assay: immunoSEQ multiplex PCR; the TCRdb copy retains only in-frame clones and omits some. The data show about 38,000 clones, with about four fifths seen just once and 9.5% to 13% held by the top ten. The sample here was PBMCs, taken from a glioma patient whose treatment included an IDH1 peptide vaccine. The receptors stem from a man aged 45-65 years with glioma.

V and J are TRBV4-3 and TRBJ2-1; D gene ambiguous. This CDR3 has 15 residues. Germline loops: CDR1 LGHNA, CDR2 YSLEER. V was clipped by 1 base and J by 10 bases, with 17 bases between them. The CDR3 spells CASSQGVGRSLEQFF. DNA of the CDR3: TGCGCCAGCAGCCAAGGAGTTGGTAGATCACTAGAGCAGTTCTTC.

The rearrangement joins TRBV5-6 to TRBJ2-6; TRBD1 is a possible D gene (5 bases). The CDR3 has 14 amino acids. V lost 7 bases and J 0 bases, leaving 8 bases between the germline ends. Per germline, CDR1 SGHDT and CDR2 YYEEEE. CDR3 bases: TGTGCCAGCGGCAGGGACTCTGGGGCCAACGTCCTGACTTTC. Amino acid sequence: CASGRDSGANVLTF.

This clone was seen only once. The J gene is TRBJ2-6, the V gene TRBV19; 9 positions match TRBD1. After removal of 6 bases from V and 0 bases from J, the junction contained 6 bases not matched to a gene. The CDR3 contains 17 residues. Germline assignment: CDR1 LNHDA and CDR2 SQIVND (reference sequence). The CDR3 loop is CASSEGQGVSGANVLTF. DNA of the CDR3: TGTGCCAGTAGCGAGGGACAGGGTGTCTCTGGGGCCAACGTCCTGACTTTC.

The chain is built from TRBV27 and TRBJ2-6; the D is unclear. The CDR3 is 15 residues long. CDR1 is MNHEY, CDR2 SMNVEV, per germline (reference sequence). Trimming pared 4 bases from V and 4 bases from J, leaving 11 bases between. The CDR3 coding sequence is TGTGCCAGCAGTTCCCTAACCGGGGGGGCCAACGTCCTGACTTTC. Its protein product is CASSSLTGGANVLTF. The full variable domain, with the rest looked up from reference TRBV27 and TRBJ2-6, is EAQVTQNPRYLITVTGKKLTVTCSQNMNHEYMSWYRQDPGLGLRQIYYSMNVEVTDKGDVPEGYKVSRKEKRNFPLILESPSPNQTSLYFCASSSLTGGANVLTFGAGSRLTVL.

The chain joins TRBV15 to TRBJ2-3; D might be TRBD2 (6 bases). The CDR3 runs to 16 residues. Trimming pared 0 bases from V and 5 bases from J, leaving 15 bases between. Germline V gives CDR1 LNHNV, CDR2 YYDKDF (reference sequence). CDR3 residues: CATSREGGVAGDTQYF. The CDR3 coding sequence is TGTGCCACCAGCAGAGAGGGGGGAGTTGCTGGAGATACGCAGTATTTT.

This chain links TRBV30 with TRBJ2-7; TRBD1 aligns across 7 bases. Trimming took 1 base from V and 5 from J; bases not matched to a gene: 11. The CDR3 is made up of 15 amino acids. CDR1 and CDR2 (germline): GTSNPN, SVGIG (reference sequence). The CDR3 reads CAWSGSTGVGNEQYF. CDR3 bases: TGTGCCTGGAGTGGGAGTACAGGGGTTGGAAACGAGCAGTACTTC.

The V and J genes are TRBV10-3 and TRBJ2-3; TRBD2 aligns across 11 bases. The CDR3 has 15 residues. The trim removed 4 bases at V and 1 base at J, leaving 1 base unmatched. Per the germline V gene, CDR1 is ENHRY and CDR2 is SYGVKD. This chain's CDR3 is CAISVLAGGTDTQYF. In DNA form, the CDR3 reads TGTGCCATCAGTGTACTAGCGGGAGGCACAGATACGCAGTATTTT.

The rearrangement uses TRBV4-2 and TRBJ1-1, with D tentatively TRBD1 (6 bases). The germline V and J ends were trimmed by 9 bases and 1 base, with 18 bases remaining between them. Germline CDR1 is LGHNA and CDR2 is YNFKEQ. The CDR3 sequence is 15 residues long. The CDR3, as DNA: TGTGCCAGAAATAGACCCGGGACAAAGAACACTGAAGCTTTCTTT. This encodes CARNRPGTKNTEAFF.

The chain links TRBV30 to TRBJ1-2; perhaps TRBD1 as D (6 bases). Germline values: CDR1 GTSNPN, CDR2 SVGIG (reference sequence). The V and J ends lost 1 base and 8 bases respectively, with 11 bases between them. The CDR3 contains 12 residues. Here the CDR3 reads CAWSARGDGYTF. The DNA for the CDR3 is TGTGCCTGGAGTGCAAGGGGGGACGGCTACACCTTC. Variable domain in full (rest from reference TRBV30 and TRBJ1-2): SQTIHQWPATLVQPVGSPLSLECTVEGTSNPNLYWYRQAAGRGLQLLFYSVGIGQISSEVPQNLSASRPQDRQFILSSKKLLLSDSGFYLCAWSARGDGYTFGSGTRLTVV.

The chain joins TRBV11-2 to TRBJ1-2; 7 bases align to TRBD1. CDR1 is SGHAT, CDR2 FQNNGV, per germline. The trim removed 1 base at V and 3 bases at J, leaving 2 bases unmatched. CDR3 length equals 14 residues. The CDR3 region has the DNA TGTGCCAGCAGCTTAGGGACAGGTGACTATGGCTACACCTTC. It specifies CASSLGTGDYGYTF.

CDR3 DNA: TGTGCCAGCAGCTTCGCCCGTACAATGTCGTCAGTCCAGTTCTTC. The encoded protein is CASSFARTMSSVQFF. The chain joins TRBV14 to TRBJ2-1; D unclear. The CDR3 extends over 15 amino acids. V was cut by 5 bases and J by 13 bases, with 24 bases left in between. Germline V lookup: CDR1 SGHDN, CDR2 FVKESK.

This sequence joins TRBV20-1 and TRBJ2-2, with D perhaps given as TRBD1 or TRBD2 (5 bases each). V was clipped by 5 bases and J by 13 bases, with 14 bases between them. Germline V gene lookup returns CDR1 DFQATT and CDR2 SNEGSKA (reference sequence). CDR3 size: 11 residues. The CDR3 DNA reads TGCAGTGCTCGCGAGAGGGGTGGGCTGTTTTTT. This codes for CSARERGGLFF.

CDR3 sequence reads: CASGRGGYTF. The CDR3 nucleotides are TGTGCCAGCGGCAGAGGTGGCTACACCTTC. This sequence joins TRBV28 and TRBJ1-2; D remains unclear. V was shortened by 8 bases and J by 7 bases, with 8 bases between the two germline ends. Germline V gene data show CDR1 as MDHEN and CDR2 as SYDVKM. This CDR3 is built from 10 residues.

This rearrangement joins TRBV18 to TRBJ1-4, with D possibly matching TRBD1 (6 bases). The CDR3 runs 14 residues. CDR1 is KGHSH and CDR2 is LQKENI in the germline V gene. Trimming stripped 6 bases from V and 4 bases from J, with 12 bases between. The CDR3 sequence: CASSLQGGNEKLFF. The CDR3 bases are TGTGCCAGCTCTCTACAGGGAGGTAATGAAAAACTGTTTTTT.

The chain employs TRBV7-9 and TRBJ1-2; TRBD1 matches at 8 bases. The V gene's germline CDR1 is SEHNR and CDR2 FQNEAQ (reference sequence). Trimming cost V 5 bases and J 8 bases; bases outside gene matches: 10. This CDR3 is 14 amino acids long. The CDR3 DNA sequence: TGTGCCAGCAGCGCAGGGACAGGTTCCATAGGCTACACCTTC. Its protein is CASSAGTGSIGYTF.

The chain employs TRBV18 and TRBJ1-2, with 7 bases fitting TRBD1. The length of the CDR3 is 14 residues. In germline, CDR1 is KGHSH, CDR2 LQKENI. After removal of 6 bases from V and 8 bases from J, the junction contained 12 bases not matched to a gene. Here the CDR3 reads CASSRDRDEQGYTF. Here the CDR3 DNA reads TGTGCCAGCTCCCGCGACAGGGACGAACAGGGCTACACCTTC.

This clone appeared a single time. The J gene is TRBJ1-2, the V gene TRBV5-1; D unresolved. Trimming stripped 0 bases from V and 2 bases from J, with 11 bases between. There are 15 residues in the CDR3. Germline CDR1 and CDR2: SGHRS and YFSETQ. The CDR3: CASSLEGRGNYGYTF. DNA of the CDR3: TGCGCCAGCAGCTTGGAAGGGAGAGGAAACTATGGCTACACCTTC.

This clone has more than one count but fewer than ten. V usage is TRBV6-1 and J usage is TRBJ1-3; weak D call: TRBD1 (5 bases). CDR3 length: 15 amino acids. The V and J ends lost 8 bases and 1 base respectively, with 15 bases between them. Germline V lookup: CDR1 MNHNS, CDR2 SASEGT. CDR3 sequence (DNA): TGTGCCAGCTCCCTCCACAGGCTATCTGGAAACACCATATATTTT. Translated: CASSLHRLSGNTIYF.

As DNA, the CDR3 is TGTGCCTGGAGTGTACTAGCGGGGGCGAACACCGGGGAGCTGTTTTTT. Its protein product is CAWSVLAGANTGELFF. This chain links TRBV30 with TRBJ2-2; 11 bases are shared with TRBD2. The CDR3 is made up of 16 amino acids. Germline loops: CDR1 GTSNPN, CDR2 SVGIG (reference sequence). Trimming removed 0 bases from V and 0 bases from J; junction bases left unmatched: 0.

The genes are TRBV2 and TRBJ1-2; D is uncertain. CDR3 length: 15 residues. In germline, CDR1 is SNHLY, CDR2 FYNNEI. V gave up 0 bases and J gave up 0 bases, with 8 bases separating them. The CDR3 sequence is CASSEASNSNYGYTF. CDR3 nucleotides: TGTGCCAGCAGTGAAGCATCGAATTCTAACTATGGCTACACCTTC.

This sequence joins TRBV7-9 and TRBJ2-7; D gene uncertain. The CDR3 length is 15 residues. Germline V gene lookup returns CDR1 SEHNR and CDR2 FQNEAQ (reference sequence). The V end lost 7 bases, the J end lost 0 bases, and 16 bases lay between the germline ends. The CDR3 loop is CASTKSLGTSYEQYF. The CDR3 DNA follows: TGTGCCAGCACCAAAAGTCTCGGCACCTCCTACGAGCAGTACTTC.

The V and J genes are TRBV15 and TRBJ2-3, with 15 bases identical to TRBD2. The CDR3 has 19 residues. Trimming cost V 4 bases and J 4 bases; bases outside gene matches: 12. Per germline, CDR1 LNHNV and CDR2 YYDKDF (reference sequence). Here the CDR3 reads CATSIASGLAGGRADTQYF. The CDR3 bases are TGTGCCACCAGCATCGCCTCGGGACTAGCGGGAGGACGGGCAGATACGCAGTATTTT.

V gene TRBV11-2 combines with J gene TRBJ2-7; TRBD1 agrees at 8 bases. Germline V gives CDR1 SGHAT, CDR2 FQNNGV. The length of the CDR3 is 15 residues. V dropped 1 base and J dropped 6; count of bases not matched to a gene: 8. The CDR3 here is CASSLGTGGPGEQYF. The DNA of the CDR3 is TGTGCCAGCAGCTTAGGCACAGGGGGTCCTGGCGAGCAGTACTTC.

This rearrangement joins TRBV6-1 to TRBJ1-4; weak D call: TRBD1 (5 bases). CDR3 length: 15 residues. The V and J ends lost 4 bases and 3 bases respectively, with 12 bases between them. The germline V gene has CDR1 MNHNS and CDR2 SASEGT. The CDR3 sequence is CASSGDGRPNEKLFF. The CDR3 DNA follows: TGTGCCAGCAGTGGGGACGGGAGACCTAATGAAAAACTGTTTTTT.

This chain joins TRBV15 and TRBJ2-5, with D hard to call. The V end lost 0 bases, the J end lost 1 base, and 6 bases lay between the germline ends. CDR1 and CDR2 (germline): LNHNV, YYDKDF (reference sequence). This CDR3 has 14 amino acids. The CDR3: CATSRDYFQETQYF. CDR3 coding DNA: TGTGCCACCAGCAGAGACTACTTCCAAGAGACCCAGTACTTC.

The chain has TRBV6-5 and TRBJ2-2; 8 bases are a match to TRBD1. CDR3 length equals 15 residues. Looked up from germline, CDR1 is MNHEY and CDR2 is SVGAGI. The J segment lost 3 bases and the V segment lost 5 bases, leaving 5 bases of the junction unmatched. The CDR3 DNA sequence: TGTGCCAGCAGTAGCAGGGGGCCCGACACCGGGGAGCTGTTTTTT. This gives the protein CASSSRGPDTGELFF.

The table lists this clone with a few counts. The chain links TRBV30 to TRBJ1-2; D is unresolved. Trimming took 2 bases from V and 3 from J, leaving 10 bases between them. The germline V gene encodes CDR1 GTSNPN and CDR2 SVGIG (reference sequence). The CDR3 loop spans 13 amino acids. The CDR3 region has the DNA TGTGCCTGGAGTCTAGGGAGAGACTATGGCTACACCTTC. It yields the protein CAWSLGRDYGYTF.

The genes are TRBV5-1 and TRBJ2-3, with 14 bases identical to TRBD2. Germline loops: CDR1 SGHRS, CDR2 YFSETQ. Germline trimming cut 4 bases from V and 3 bases from J; bases unmatched to any gene: 7. The CDR3 length is 17 residues. This CDR3 reads CASSTGLAGAFTDTQYF. The DNA of the CDR3 is TGCGCCAGCAGCACGGGACTAGCGGGGGCCTTTACAGATACGCAGTATTTT.

This sequence joins TRBV14 and TRBJ2-7; a weak D match, TRBD1 (6 bases). V lost 2 bases and J 4 bases, leaving 12 bases between the germline ends. This CDR3 region has 14 residues. CDR1 is SGHDN and CDR2 is FVKESK in the germline V gene. The CDR3 loop reads CASSQRKGVYEQYF. The CDR3 coding sequence is TGTGCCAGCAGCCAAAGAAAGGGGGTTTACGAGCAGTACTTC.

The chain employs TRBV9 and TRBJ2-2; D is ambiguous. The CDR3 consists of 14 residues. Germline V CDR1 and CDR2: SGDLS, YYNGEE. Trimming removed 4 bases at V and 8 bases at J, with 15 bases between. The CDR3 here is CASSPRAKGGELFF. The CDR3 coding sequence is TGTGCCAGCAGCCCCCGCGCGAAGGGTGGGGAGCTGTTTTTT. The whole variable domain, filled in from reference TRBV9 and TRBJ2-2, reads DSGVTQTPKHLITATGQRVTLRCSPRSGDLSVYWYQQSLDQGLQFLIQYYNGEERAKGNILERFSAQQFPDLHSELNLSSLELGDSALYFCASSPRAKGGELFFGEGSRLTVL.

This clone has more than one count but fewer than ten. The J gene is TRBJ1-6, the V gene TRBV2; D unresolved. The germline gives CDR1 SNHLY, CDR2 FYNNEI. The CDR3 extends over 13 amino acids. V lost 3 bases and J 9 bases, leaving 9 bases between the germline ends. DNA of the CDR3: TGTGCCAGCAGTGAGGCCCCTGGTTCACCCCTCCACTTT. This encodes CASSEAPGSPLHF.

Notes on this clone: Additional DNA sequences in this sample encode the identical CDR3. V and J are TRBV5-1 and TRBJ1-1; D is unresolved. Trimming left V 0 bases short and J 2 bases short, with 5 bases between. CDR3 length: 13 residues. Germline V gives CDR1 SGHRS, CDR2 YFSETQ. The CDR3 bases are TGCGCCAGCAGCTTGGGGGGAAACACTGAAGCTTTCTTT. Its protein product is CASSLGGNTEAFF.